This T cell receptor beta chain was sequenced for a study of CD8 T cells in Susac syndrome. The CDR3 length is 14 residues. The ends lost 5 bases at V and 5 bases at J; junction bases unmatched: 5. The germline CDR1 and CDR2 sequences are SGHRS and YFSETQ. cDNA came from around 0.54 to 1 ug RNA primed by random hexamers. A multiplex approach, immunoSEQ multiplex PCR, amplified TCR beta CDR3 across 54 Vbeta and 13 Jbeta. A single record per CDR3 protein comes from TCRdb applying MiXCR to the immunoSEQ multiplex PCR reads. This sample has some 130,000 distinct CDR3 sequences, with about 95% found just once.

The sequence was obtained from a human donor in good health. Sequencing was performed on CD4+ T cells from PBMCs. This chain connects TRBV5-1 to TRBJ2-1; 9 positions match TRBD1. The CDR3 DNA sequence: TGCGCCAGCAGAATAGGGACAGGGAACAATGAGCAGTTCTTC. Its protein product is CASRIGTGNNEQFF. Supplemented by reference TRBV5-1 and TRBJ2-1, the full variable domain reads KAGVTQTPRYLIKTRGQQVTLSCSPISGHRSVSWYQQTPGQGLQFLFEYFSETQRNKGNFPGRFSGRQFSNSRSEMNVSTLELGDSALYLCASRIGTGNNEQFFGPGTRLTVL.